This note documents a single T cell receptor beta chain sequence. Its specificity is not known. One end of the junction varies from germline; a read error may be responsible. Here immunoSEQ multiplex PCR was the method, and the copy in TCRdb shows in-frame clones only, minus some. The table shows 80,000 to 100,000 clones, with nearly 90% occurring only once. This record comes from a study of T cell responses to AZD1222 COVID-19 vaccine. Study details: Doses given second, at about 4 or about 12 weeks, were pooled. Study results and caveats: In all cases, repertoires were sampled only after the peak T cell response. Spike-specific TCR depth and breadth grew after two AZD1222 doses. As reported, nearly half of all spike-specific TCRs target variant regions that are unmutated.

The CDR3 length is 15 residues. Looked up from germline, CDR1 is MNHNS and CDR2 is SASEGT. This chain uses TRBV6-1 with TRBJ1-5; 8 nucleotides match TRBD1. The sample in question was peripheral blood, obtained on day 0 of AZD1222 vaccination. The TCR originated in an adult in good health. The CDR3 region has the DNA TGTGCCAGCAGTCAAGCACAGGGGGGCAATCAGCCCCAGCATTTT. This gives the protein CASSQAQGGNQPQHF.